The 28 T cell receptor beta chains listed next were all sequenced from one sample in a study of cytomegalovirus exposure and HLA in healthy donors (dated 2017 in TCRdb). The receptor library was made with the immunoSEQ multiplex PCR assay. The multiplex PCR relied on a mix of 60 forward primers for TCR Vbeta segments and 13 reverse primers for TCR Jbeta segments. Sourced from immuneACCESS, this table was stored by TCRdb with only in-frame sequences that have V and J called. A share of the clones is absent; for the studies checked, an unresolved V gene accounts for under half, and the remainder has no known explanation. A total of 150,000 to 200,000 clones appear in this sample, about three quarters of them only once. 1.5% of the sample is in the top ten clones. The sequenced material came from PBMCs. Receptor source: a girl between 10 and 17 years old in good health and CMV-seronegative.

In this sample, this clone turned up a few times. The CDR3 region is CATRLAGEETQYF. CDR3 coding DNA: TGTGCCACCCGACTAGCGGGGGAAGAGACCCAGTACTTC. This sequence joins TRBV27 and TRBJ2-5; 12 bases are a match to TRBD2. The V segment lost 10 bases and the J segment 3 bases; nucleotides outside the gene matches: 3. Per the germline V gene, CDR1 is MNHEY and CDR2 is SMNVEV (reference sequence). CDR3 size: 13 residues.

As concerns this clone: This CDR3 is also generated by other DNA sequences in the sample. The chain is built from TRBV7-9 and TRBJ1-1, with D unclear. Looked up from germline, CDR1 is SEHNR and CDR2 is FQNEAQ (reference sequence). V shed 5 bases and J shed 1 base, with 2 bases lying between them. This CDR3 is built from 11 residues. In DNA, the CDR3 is TGTGCCAGCAGCCGGAACACTGAAGCTTTCTTT. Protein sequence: CASSRNTEAFF.

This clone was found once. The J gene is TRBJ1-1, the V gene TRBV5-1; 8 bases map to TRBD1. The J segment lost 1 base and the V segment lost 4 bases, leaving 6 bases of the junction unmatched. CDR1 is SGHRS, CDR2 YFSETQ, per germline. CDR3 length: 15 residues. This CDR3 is CASSGGQGTNTEAFF. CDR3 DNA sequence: TGCGCCAGCAGCGGCGGACAGGGCACGAACACTGAAGCTTTCTTT.

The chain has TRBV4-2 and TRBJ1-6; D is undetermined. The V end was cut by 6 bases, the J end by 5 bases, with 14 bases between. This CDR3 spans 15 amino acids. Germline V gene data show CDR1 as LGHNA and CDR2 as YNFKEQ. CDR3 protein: CASRPGGSDNSPLHF. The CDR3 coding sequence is TGTGCCAGCAGGCCCGGAGGTAGCGATAATTCACCCCTCCACTTT.

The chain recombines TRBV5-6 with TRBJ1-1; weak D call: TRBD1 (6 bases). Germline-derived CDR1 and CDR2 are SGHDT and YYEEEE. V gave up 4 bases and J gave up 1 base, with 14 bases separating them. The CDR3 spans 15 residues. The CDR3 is CASSVYRVGNTEAFF. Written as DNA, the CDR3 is TGTGCCAGCAGCGTGTACAGGGTAGGGAACACTGAAGCTTTCTTT.

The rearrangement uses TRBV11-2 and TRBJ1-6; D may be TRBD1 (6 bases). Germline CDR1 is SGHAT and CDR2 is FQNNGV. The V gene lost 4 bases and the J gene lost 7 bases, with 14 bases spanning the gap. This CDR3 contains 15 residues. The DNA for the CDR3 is TGTGCCAGCAGCTCACAGGGCCGGTTCAATTCACCCCTCCACTTT. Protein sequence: CASSSQGRFNSPLHF.

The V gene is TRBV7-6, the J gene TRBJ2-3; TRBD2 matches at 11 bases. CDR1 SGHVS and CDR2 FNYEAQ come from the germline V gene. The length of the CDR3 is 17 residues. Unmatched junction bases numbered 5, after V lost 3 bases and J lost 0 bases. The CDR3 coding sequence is TGTGCCAGCAGCTTCTATAGCGGGGGGGCGAGCACAGATACGCAGTATTTT. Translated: CASSFYSGGASTDTQYF.

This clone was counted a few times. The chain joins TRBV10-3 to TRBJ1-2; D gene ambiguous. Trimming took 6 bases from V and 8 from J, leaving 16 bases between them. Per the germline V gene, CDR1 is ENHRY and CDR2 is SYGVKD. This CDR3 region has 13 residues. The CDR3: CAISSTGPSGYTF. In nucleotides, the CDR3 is TGTGCCATCAGCTCCACCGGTCCCTCGGGCTACACCTTC.

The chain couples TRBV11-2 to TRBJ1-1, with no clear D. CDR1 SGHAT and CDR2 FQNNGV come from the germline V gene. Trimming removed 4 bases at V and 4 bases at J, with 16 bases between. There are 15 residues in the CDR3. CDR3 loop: CASSYDFGGGTEAFF. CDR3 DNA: TGTGCCAGCAGCTATGACTTTGGCGGCGGCACTGAAGCTTTCTTT.

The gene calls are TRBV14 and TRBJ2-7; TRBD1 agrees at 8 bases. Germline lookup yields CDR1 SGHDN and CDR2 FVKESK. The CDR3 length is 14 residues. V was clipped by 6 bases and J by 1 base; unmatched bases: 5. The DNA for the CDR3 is TGTGCCAGCAGAAGACAGGGGCCATCCTACGAGCAGTACTTC. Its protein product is CASRRQGPSYEQYF.

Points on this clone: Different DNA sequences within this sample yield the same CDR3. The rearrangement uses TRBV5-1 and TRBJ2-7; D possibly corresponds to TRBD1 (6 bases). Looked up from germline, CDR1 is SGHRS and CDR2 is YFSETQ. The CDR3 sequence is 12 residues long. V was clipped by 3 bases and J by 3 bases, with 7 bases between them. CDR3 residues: CASSSTGYEQYF. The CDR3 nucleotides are TGCGCCAGCAGCTCGACAGGCTACGAGCAGTACTTC.

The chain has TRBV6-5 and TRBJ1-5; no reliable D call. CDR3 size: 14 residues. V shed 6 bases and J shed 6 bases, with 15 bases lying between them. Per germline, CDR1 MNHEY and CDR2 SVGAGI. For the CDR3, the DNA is TGTGCCAGCAGGCTGAATACCTTGAGTCAGCCCCAGCATTTT. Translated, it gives CASRLNTLSQPQHF.

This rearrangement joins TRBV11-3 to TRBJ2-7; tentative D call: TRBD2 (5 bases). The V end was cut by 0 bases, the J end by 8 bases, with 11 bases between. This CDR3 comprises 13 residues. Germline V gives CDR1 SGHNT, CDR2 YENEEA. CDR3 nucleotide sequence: TGTGCCAGCAGCTTAGATCATGGGAGTCAGCAGTACTTC. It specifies CASSLDHGSQQYF. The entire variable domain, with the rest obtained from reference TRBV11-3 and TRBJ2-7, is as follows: EAGVVQSPRYKIIEKKQPVAFWCNPISGHNTLYWYLQNLGQGPELLIRYENEEAVDDSQLPKDRFSAERLKGVDSTLKIQPAELGDSAVYLCASSLDHGSQQYFGPGTRLTVT.

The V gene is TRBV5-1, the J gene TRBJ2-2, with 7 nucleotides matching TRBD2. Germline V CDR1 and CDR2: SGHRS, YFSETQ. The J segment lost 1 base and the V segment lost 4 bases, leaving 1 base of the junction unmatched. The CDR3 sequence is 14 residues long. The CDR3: CASSGGENTGELFF. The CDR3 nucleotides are TGCGCCAGCAGCGGGGGGGAGAACACCGGGGAGCTGTTTTTT. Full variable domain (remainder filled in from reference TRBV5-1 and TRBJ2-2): KAGVTQTPRYLIKTRGQQVTLSCSPISGHRSVSWYQQTPGQGLQFLFEYFSETQRNKGNFPGRFSGRQFSNSRSEMNVSTLELGDSALYLCASSGGENTGELFFGEGSRLTVL.

The CDR3 loop is CSVSAGELFF. The DNA for the CDR3 is TGCAGCGTTTCTGCCGGGGAGCTGTTTTTT. The genes are TRBV29-1 and TRBJ2-2; D ambiguous. The CDR3 consists of 10 residues. V was clipped by 5 bases and J by 6 bases, with 4 bases between them. CDR1 is SQVTM and CDR2 is ANQGSEA in the germline V gene.

CDR3 DNA: TGTGCCAGCAGCTCACAGGGTCTCTATGGCTACACCTTC. This sequence encodes CASSSQGLYGYTF. This chain uses TRBV11-2 with TRBJ1-2; D perhaps matches TRBD1 (6 bases). Germline V gene sequence: CDR1 SGHAT, CDR2 FQNNGV. The CDR3 has 13 residues. Between the trimmed V and J ends, which lost 4 bases and 4 bases, there was a span of 10 bases.

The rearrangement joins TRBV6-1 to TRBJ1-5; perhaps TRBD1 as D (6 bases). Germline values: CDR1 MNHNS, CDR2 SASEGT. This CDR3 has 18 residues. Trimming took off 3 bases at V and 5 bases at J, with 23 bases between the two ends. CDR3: CASSEEDLSRGAYQPQHF. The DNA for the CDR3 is TGTGCCAGCAGTGAGGAGGATTTGAGTCGGGGGGCCTATCAGCCCCAGCATTTT.

CDR3: CASNPGDYLMGYTF. The DNA of the CDR3 is TGCGCCAGCAACCCAGGGGATTACCTTATGGGCTACACCTTC. The chain carries TRBV5-1 and TRBJ1-2; TRBD1 might be the D (6 bases). The CDR3 totals 14 residues. Per the germline V gene, CDR1 is SGHRS and CDR2 is YFSETQ. Trimming stripped 6 bases from V and 8 bases from J, with 20 bases between.

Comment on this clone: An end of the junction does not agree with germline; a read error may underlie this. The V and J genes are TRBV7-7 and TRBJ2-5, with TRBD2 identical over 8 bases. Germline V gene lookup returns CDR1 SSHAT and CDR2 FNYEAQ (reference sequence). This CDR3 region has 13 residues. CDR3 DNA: TGTGCTAGCAGCCAAGCGGGGGAGGAGACCCAGTACTTC. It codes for CASSQAGEETQYF. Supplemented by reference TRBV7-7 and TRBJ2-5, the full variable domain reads GAGVSQSPRYKVTKRGQDVTLRCDPISSHATLYWYQQALGQGPEFLTYFNYEAQPDKSGLPSDRFSAERPEGSISTLTIQRTEQRDSAMYRCASSQAGEETQYFGPGTRLLVL.

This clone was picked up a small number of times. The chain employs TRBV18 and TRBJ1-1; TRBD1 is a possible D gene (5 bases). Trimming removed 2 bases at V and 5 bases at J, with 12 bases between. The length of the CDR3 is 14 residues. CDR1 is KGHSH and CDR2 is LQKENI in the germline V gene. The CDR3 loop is CASSPTGVRTEAFF. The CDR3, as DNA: TGTGCCAGCTCACCAACGGGGGTGAGGACTGAAGCTTTCTTT.

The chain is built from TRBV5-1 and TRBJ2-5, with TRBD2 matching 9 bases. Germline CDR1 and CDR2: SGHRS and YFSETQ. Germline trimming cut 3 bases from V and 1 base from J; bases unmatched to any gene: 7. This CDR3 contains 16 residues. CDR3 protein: CASSSGLAGGQETQYF. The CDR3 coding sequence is TGCGCCAGCAGCTCGGGACTAGCTGGGGGCCAAGAGACCCAGTACTTC.

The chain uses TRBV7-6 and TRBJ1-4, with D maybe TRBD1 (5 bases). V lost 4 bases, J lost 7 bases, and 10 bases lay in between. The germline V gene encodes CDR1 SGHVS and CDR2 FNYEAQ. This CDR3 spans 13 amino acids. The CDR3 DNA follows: TGTGCCAGCAGCTCTAACAGGCTTGAAAAACTGTTTTTT. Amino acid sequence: CASSSNRLEKLFF.

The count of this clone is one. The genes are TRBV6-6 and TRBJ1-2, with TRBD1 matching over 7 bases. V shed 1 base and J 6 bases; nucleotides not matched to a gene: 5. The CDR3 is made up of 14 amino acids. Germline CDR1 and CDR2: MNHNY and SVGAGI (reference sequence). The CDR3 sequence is CASSYFWDRHGYTF. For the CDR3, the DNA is TGTGCCAGCAGTTACTTTTGGGACAGACATGGCTACACCTTC.

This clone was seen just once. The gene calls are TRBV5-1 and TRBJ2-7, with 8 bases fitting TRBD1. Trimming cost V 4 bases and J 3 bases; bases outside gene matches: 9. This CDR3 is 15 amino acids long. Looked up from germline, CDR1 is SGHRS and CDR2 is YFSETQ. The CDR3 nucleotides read TGCGCCAGCAGCCGAGGACAGGGCAATGGCTACGAGCAGTACTTC. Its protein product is CASSRGQGNGYEQYF.

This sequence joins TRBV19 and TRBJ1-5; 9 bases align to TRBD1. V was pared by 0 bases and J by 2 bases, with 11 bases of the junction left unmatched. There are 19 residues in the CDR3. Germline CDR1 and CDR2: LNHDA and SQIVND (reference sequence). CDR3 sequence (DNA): TGTGCCAGTAGTATAGAAAGGACCACAGGGGGCCAGGGCAATCAGCCCCAGCATTTT. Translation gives CASSIERTTGGQGNQPQHF.

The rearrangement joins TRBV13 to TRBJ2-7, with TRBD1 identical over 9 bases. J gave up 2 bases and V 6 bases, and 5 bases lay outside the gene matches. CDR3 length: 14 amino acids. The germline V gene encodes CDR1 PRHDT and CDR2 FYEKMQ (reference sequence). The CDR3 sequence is CASRLGTGTYEQYF. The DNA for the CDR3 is TGTGCCAGCAGATTGGGGACAGGGACCTACGAGCAGTACTTC.

The CDR3 loop reads CASSGTGGYHGTSGANVLTF. Written as DNA, the CDR3 is TGTGCCAGCAGTGGGACAGGGGGCTACCACGGAACTTCTGGGGCCAACGTCCTGACTTTC. The rearrangement uses TRBV2 and TRBJ2-6; 11 nucleotides line up with TRBD1. This CDR3 region has 20 residues. Germline V gives CDR1 SNHLY, CDR2 FYNNEI. The junction had 12 bases not matched to a gene; V was cut back by 4 bases and J by 1 base.

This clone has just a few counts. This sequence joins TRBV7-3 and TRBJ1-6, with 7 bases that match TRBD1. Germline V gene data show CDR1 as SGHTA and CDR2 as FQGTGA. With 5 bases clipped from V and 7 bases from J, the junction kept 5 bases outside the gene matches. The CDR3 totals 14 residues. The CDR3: CASSTGTANSPLHF. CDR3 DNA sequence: TGTGCCAGCAGCACCGGGACAGCCAATTCACCCCTCCACTTT.